The source of this TCR beta chain is a study of shared clonotypes between healthy human individuals. Regarding this clone: What it binds is unknown.

Whole-study results and caveats: Limitation of the genetic and exposure-history diversity represented came from the few donors.

Deletions cut 4 bases from V and 3 bases from J, with 16 bases between. CDR1 is MNHNS and CDR2 is SASEGT in the germline V gene. The CDR3 runs 16 residues. Here immunoSEQ multiplex PCR was the method, and the copy in TCRdb shows in-frame clones only, minus some. The sample includes more than 550,000 clones, about 90% of them seen just once. The TCR was taken from a man between 18 and 29 years old in good health. Some clones in this sample may be carry-over from other donors' samples. Source material: memory CD8+ T cells from PBMCs. Regarding subset: CD45RO+ cells pooled with CCR7-negative TemRA cells. The V gene is TRBV6-1, the J gene TRBJ2-1, with D perhaps given as TRBD1 or TRBD2 (5 bases each). CDR3 DNA sequence: TGTGCCAGCAGTGGAGGGGTCCTACCCCGCTACAATGAGCAGTTCTTC. Its protein product is CASSGGVLPRYNEQFF.